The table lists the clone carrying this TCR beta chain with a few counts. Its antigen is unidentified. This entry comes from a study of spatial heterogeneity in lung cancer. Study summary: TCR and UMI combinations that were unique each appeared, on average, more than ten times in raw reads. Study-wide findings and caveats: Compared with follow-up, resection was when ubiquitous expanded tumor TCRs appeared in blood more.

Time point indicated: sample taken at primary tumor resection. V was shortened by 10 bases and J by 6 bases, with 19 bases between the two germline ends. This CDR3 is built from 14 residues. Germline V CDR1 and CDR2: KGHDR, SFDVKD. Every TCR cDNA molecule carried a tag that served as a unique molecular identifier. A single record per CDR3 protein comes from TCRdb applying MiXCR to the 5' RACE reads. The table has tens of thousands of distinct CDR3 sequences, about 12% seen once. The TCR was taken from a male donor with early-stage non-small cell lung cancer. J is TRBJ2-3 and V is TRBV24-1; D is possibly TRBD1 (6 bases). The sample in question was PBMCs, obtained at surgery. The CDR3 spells CATGDTGPADTQYF. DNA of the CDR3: TGTGCCACGGGGGACACTGGCCCCGCGGATACGCAGTATTTT.